These 21 T cell receptor beta chains came from one sample sequenced in a study of T cell responses to AZD1222 COVID-19 vaccine. TCRdb keeps only in-frame clones here, not all; method: immunoSEQ multiplex PCR. The repertoire includes fewer than 150,000 clones, roughly 88% of them detected once, and almost 6.5% sits in the top ten. The specimen was peripheral blood, collected 28 days after the second AZD1222 dose. Source of these receptors: an adult who received the AZD1222 COVID-19 vaccine.

This chain links TRBV15 with TRBJ2-3; 8 positions agree with TRBD1. V lost 6 bases and J lost 5; bases outside the gene matches: 1. The germline V gene has CDR1 LNHNV and CDR2 YYDKDF (reference sequence). CDR3 length: 12 residues. The CDR3 region is CATRQGGDTQYF. The CDR3 nucleotides are TGTGCCACCAGACAGGGGGGAGATACGCAGTATTTT. Full variable domain (outside the CDR3, taken from reference TRBV15 and TRBJ2-3): DAMVIQNPRYQVTQFGKPVTLSCSQTLNHNVMYWYQQKSSQAPKLLFHYYDKDFNNEADTPDNFQSRRPNTSFCFLDIRSPGLGDTAMYLCATRQGGDTQYFGPGTRLTVL.

By proportion, this clone is medium-sized. The genes are TRBV19 and TRBJ1-5; D is possibly TRBD1 (5 bases). CDR1 and CDR2 from the germline V gene are LNHDA and SQIVND (reference sequence). The CDR3 consists of 14 residues. V gave up 0 bases and J gave up 7 bases, with 10 bases separating them. CDR3 residues: CASSIDGGTQPQHF. Here the CDR3 DNA reads TGTGCCAGTAGTATAGACGGTGGGACCCAGCCCCAGCATTTT.

This chain uses TRBV11-2 with TRBJ2-3, with TRBD2 matching 8 bases. Germline assignment: CDR1 SGHAT and CDR2 FQNNGV. Germline trimming cut 1 base from V and 6 bases from J; bases unmatched to any gene: 9. The CDR3 is 16 amino acids. CDR3 DNA: TGTGCCAGCAGCTTAGGGCGGGGGGCTCCGTTCGATACGCAGTATTTT. This sequence encodes CASSLGRGAPFDTQYF. Using reference TRBV11-2 and TRBJ2-3 for the parts outside the CDR3, the full variable domain is EAGVAQSPRYKIIEKRQSVAFWCNPISGHATLYWYQQILGQGPKLLIQFQNNGVVDDSQLPKDRFSAERLKGVDSTLKIQPAKLEDSAVYLCASSLGRGAPFDTQYFGPGTRLTVL.

The chain combines TRBV29-1 with TRBJ1-5; D remains ambiguous. This CDR3 is 13 amino acids long. From germline, CDR1 is SQVTM and CDR2 ANQGSEA. Deletions cut 5 bases from V and 6 bases from J, with 14 bases between. The DNA of the CDR3 is TGCAGCGTTTCTTTGGGTCAGACTCAGCCCCAGCATTTT. Its protein is CSVSLGQTQPQHF.

DNA of the CDR3: TGTGCCAGCAGCCCTTCTGGGGCGGGGAGCAATGAGCAGTTCTTC. As protein: CASSPSGAGSNEQFF. The chain employs TRBV4-2 and TRBJ2-1; the D gene is possibly TRBD2 (6 bases). The CDR3 runs to 15 residues. CDR1 and CDR2 from the germline V gene are LGHNA and YNFKEQ. Trimming pared 4 bases from V and 6 bases from J, leaving 16 bases between.

The chain recombines TRBV7-3 with TRBJ2-5; 10 positions match TRBD2. The CDR3 sequence is 15 residues long. In germline, CDR1 is SGHTA, CDR2 FQGTGA. After removal of 5 bases from V and 2 bases from J, the junction contained 5 bases not matched to a gene. The CDR3 reads CASSNSGGPQETQYF. Written as DNA, the CDR3 is TGTGCCAGCAGCAATAGCGGGGGGCCTCAAGAGACCCAGTACTTC. Complete variable domain (other parts from reference TRBV7-3 and TRBJ2-5): GAGVSQTPSNKVTEKGKYVELRCDPISGHTALYWYRQSLGQGPEFLIYFQGTGAADDSGLPNDRFFAVRPEGSVSTLKIQRTERGDSAVYLCASSNSGGPQETQYFGPGTRLLVL.

The rearrangement joins TRBV10-1 to TRBJ2-3; 15 nucleotides line up with TRBD2. The CDR3 loop spans 20 amino acids. CDR1 is WNHNN, CDR2 SYGVQD, per germline (reference sequence). V trimming: 6 bases; J trimming: 0 bases; junction bases outside the gene matches: 13. CDR3 amino acids: CASRAGTSGGHTLSTDTQYF. In DNA, the CDR3 is TGCGCCAGCAGAGCCGGGACTAGCGGGGGGCACACCCTTAGCACAGATACGCAGTATTTT.

In nucleotides, the CDR3 is TGCGCCAGCAGCTTGGAGACAGGGGGGCGTAATGAAAAACTGTTTTTT. Protein product: CASSLETGGRNEKLFF. This rearrangement joins TRBV5-1 to TRBJ1-4, with TRBD1 matching 9 bases. After removal of 0 bases from V and 4 bases from J, the junction contained 4 bases not matched to a gene. CDR1 and CDR2 (germline): SGHRS, YFSETQ. The CDR3 length is 16 residues.

The chain joins TRBV10-3 to TRBJ1-2; TRBD1 matches 10 bases. V trimming: 5 bases; J trimming: 6 bases; junction bases outside the gene matches: 3. The CDR3 runs 13 residues. The germline CDR1 and CDR2 sequences are ENHRY and SYGVKD. The CDR3 bases are TGTGCCATCAGTCCGGGACAGGGGCATGGCTACACCTTC. Protein: CAISPGQGHGYTF.

The rearrangement joins TRBV30 to TRBJ1-6; 8 positions agree with TRBD1. This CDR3 has 18 residues. V shed 0 bases and J 8 bases; nucleotides not matched to a gene: 15. Germline values: CDR1 GTSNPN, CDR2 SVGIG (reference sequence). Here the CDR3 reads CAWSVGNSADRDDSPLHF. DNA of the CDR3: TGTGCCTGGAGTGTAGGTAATTCGGCGGACAGGGATGATTCACCCCTCCACTTT.

This sequence joins TRBV4-2 and TRBJ2-1; 10 bases align to TRBD2. There are 16 residues in the CDR3. CDR1 is LGHNA, CDR2 YNFKEQ, per germline. The junction had 7 bases not matched to a gene; V was cut back by 3 bases and J by 5 bases. The DNA of the CDR3 is TGTGCCAGCAGCCAGGGGACTAGCGAGTGGGACAATGAGCAGTTCTTC. Encoded protein: CASSQGTSEWDNEQFF.

This clone was found once. The rearrangement uses TRBV19 and TRBJ1-4; possible D gene TRBD1, 6 bases. Per the germline V gene, CDR1 is LNHDA and CDR2 is SQIVND (reference sequence). The V gene lost 1 base and the J gene lost 3 bases, with 12 bases spanning the gap. The CDR3 extends over 16 amino acids. Here the CDR3 reads CASSIASGVANEKLFF. The DNA for the CDR3 is TGTGCCAGTAGTATAGCTTCAGGGGTGGCTAATGAAAAACTGTTTTTT. Using reference TRBV19 and TRBJ1-4 for the parts outside the CDR3, the full variable domain is DGGITQSPKYLFRKEGQNVTLSCEQNLNHDAMYWYRQDPGQGLRLIYYSQIVNDFQKGDIAEGYSVSREKKESFPLTVTSAQKNPTAFYLCASSIASGVANEKLFFGSGTQLSVL.

The chain links TRBV6-5 to TRBJ2-3; D possibly corresponds to TRBD1 (6 bases). The CDR3 has 15 residues. CDR1 and CDR2 from the germline V gene are MNHEY and SVGAGI. V was clipped by 4 bases and J by 2 bases, with 13 bases between them. Here the CDR3 DNA reads TGTGCCAGCAGTTTCAGGGGTGGGAACACAGATACGCAGTATTTT. It codes for CASSFRGGNTDTQYF.

The gene calls are TRBV15 and TRBJ1-3, with D perhaps matching TRBD1 (6 bases). Germline V gene sequence: CDR1 LNHNV, CDR2 YYDKDF (reference sequence). V dropped 3 bases and J dropped 3 bases, with 12 bases sitting between them. This CDR3 is built from 15 residues. The CDR3 bases are TGTGCCACCAGCAGTGGGGGGGCTGGTGGAAACACCATATATTTT. Protein product: CATSSGGAGGNTIYF.

CDR3: CASTDGNTEAFF. The CDR3 DNA reads TGCGCCAGCACGGACGGGAACACTGAAGCTTTCTTT. V usage is TRBV5-1 and J usage is TRBJ1-1; D is ambiguous. This CDR3 has 12 residues. V lost 6 bases and J lost 1, with 7 bases in between. In germline, CDR1 is SGHRS, CDR2 YFSETQ.

The chain employs TRBV28 and TRBJ1-2; 7 nucleotides align to TRBD1. Germline loops: CDR1 MDHEN, CDR2 SYDVKM. The V and J ends lost 2 bases and 8 bases, in that order; junction bases with no gene match: 8. The CDR3 contains 14 residues. CDR3 residues: CASSLAGQSVGYTF. The DNA of the CDR3 is TGTGCCAGCAGTTTAGCGGGACAGAGCGTAGGCTACACCTTC.

The chain combines TRBV9 with TRBJ2-3; 13 bases line up with TRBD2. The CDR3 is 16 residues long. Trimming cost V 1 base and J 4 bases; bases outside gene matches: 3. Germline CDR1 reads SGDLS; CDR2 reads YYNGEE. CDR3 DNA sequence: TGTGCCAGCAGCGTAACTAGCGGGGGGGCGGCAGATACGCAGTATTTT. As protein: CASSVTSGGAADTQYF.

V and J are TRBV6-6 and TRBJ2-6, with a possible D match to TRBD1 (5 bases). V was clipped by 4 bases and J by 0 bases, with 10 bases between them. Germline assignment: CDR1 MNHNY and CDR2 SVGAGI (reference sequence). The CDR3 sequence is 16 residues long. The CDR3 sequence is CASSLDTTSGANVLTF. In nucleotides, the CDR3 is TGTGCCAGCAGTTTGGACACCACCTCTGGGGCCAACGTCCTGACTTTC.

The J gene is TRBJ2-7, the V gene TRBV3-1 (or the pseudogene TRBV3-2); D uncertain. This CDR3 region has 14 residues. From germline, CDR1 is LGHDT and CDR2 YNNKEL (reference sequence). V was cut by 2 bases and J by 0 bases, with 8 bases left in between. The CDR3 coding sequence is TGTGCCAGCAGCCAACTGGCTGACTCCTACGAGCAGTACTTC. Protein product: CASSQLADSYEQYF.

The J gene is TRBJ1-3, the V gene TRBV13; D is unclear. CDR3 size: 17 residues. CDR1 and CDR2 (germline): PRHDT, FYEKMQ (reference sequence). The V end was cut by 5 bases, the J end by 1 base, with 18 bases between. CDR3 sequence reads: CASSEDSGRFSGNTIYF. For the CDR3, the DNA is TGTGCCAGCAGCGAAGACTCAGGAAGATTTTCTGGAAACACCATATATTTT. The whole variable domain, filled in from reference TRBV13 and TRBJ1-3, reads AAGVIQSPRHLIKEKRETATLKCYPIPRHDTVYWYQQGPGQDPQFLISFYEKMQSDKGSIPDRFSAQQFSDYHSELNMSSLELGDSALYFCASSEDSGRFSGNTIYFGEGSWLTVV.

The chain has TRBV3-1 (or the pseudogene TRBV3-2) and TRBJ2-5, with 12 bases fitting TRBD2. The CDR3 has 16 amino acids. Germline V gene lookup returns CDR1 LGHDT and CDR2 YNNKEL (reference sequence). Trimming removed 6 bases from V and 7 bases from J; junction bases left unmatched: 12. CDR3 sequence (DNA): TGTGCCAGCAGTCAGACGCTAGCGGGGGGGAAGGGGACCCAGTACTTC. Its protein is CASSQTLAGGKGTQYF.